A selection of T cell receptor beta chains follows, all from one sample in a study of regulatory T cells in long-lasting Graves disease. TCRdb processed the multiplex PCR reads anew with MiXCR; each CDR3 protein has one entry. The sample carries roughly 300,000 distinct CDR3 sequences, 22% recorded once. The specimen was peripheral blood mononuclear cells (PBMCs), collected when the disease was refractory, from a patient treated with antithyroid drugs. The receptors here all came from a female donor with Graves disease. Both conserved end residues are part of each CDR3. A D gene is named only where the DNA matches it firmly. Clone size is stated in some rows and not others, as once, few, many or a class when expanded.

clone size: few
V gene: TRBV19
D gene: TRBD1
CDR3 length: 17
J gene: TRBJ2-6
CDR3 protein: CASSPRTGMAGANVLTF
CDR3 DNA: TGTGCCAGTAGTCCTCGGACAGGGATGGCTGGGGCCAACGTCCTGACTTTC

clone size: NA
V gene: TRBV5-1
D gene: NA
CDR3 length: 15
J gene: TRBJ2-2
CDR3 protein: CASSHRTVNTGELFF
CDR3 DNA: TGCGCCAGCAGCCACCGGACAGTTAACACCGGGGAGCTGTTTTTT

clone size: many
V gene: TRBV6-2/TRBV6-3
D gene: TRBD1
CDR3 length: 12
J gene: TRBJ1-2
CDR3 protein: CASTLDRDGYTF
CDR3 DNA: TGTGCCAGCACTCTCGACAGGGATGGCTACACCTTC

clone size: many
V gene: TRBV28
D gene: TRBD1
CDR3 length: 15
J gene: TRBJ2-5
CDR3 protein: CASSPKDRVREAQYF
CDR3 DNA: TGTGCCAGCAGTCCCAAGGACAGGGTGCGAGAGGCCCAGTACTTC

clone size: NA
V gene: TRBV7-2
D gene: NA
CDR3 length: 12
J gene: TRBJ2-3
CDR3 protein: CASSVGYDTQYF
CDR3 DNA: TGTGCCAGCAGCGTAGGATACGATACGCAGTATTTT

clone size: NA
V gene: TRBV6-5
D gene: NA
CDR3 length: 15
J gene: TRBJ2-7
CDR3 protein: CASSYLPEESYEQYF
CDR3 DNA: TGTGCCAGCAGTTACTTGCCAGAAGAGAGTTACGAGCAGTACTTC

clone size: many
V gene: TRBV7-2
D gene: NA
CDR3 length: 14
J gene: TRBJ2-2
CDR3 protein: CASSPLGNTGELFF
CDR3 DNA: TGTGCCAGCAGCCCCTTGGGGAACACCGGGGAGCTGTTTTTT

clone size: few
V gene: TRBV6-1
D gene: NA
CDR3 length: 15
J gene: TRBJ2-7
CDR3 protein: CASSLTSPSSYEQYF
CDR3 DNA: TGTGCCAGCAGCTTGACTAGTCCGAGCTCCTACGAGCAGTACTTC

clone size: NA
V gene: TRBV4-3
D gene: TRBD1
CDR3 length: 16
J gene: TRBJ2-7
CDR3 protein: CASSQDEGQERYEQYF
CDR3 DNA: TGCGCCAGCAGCCAAGATGAGGGACAGGAACGATACGAGCAGTACTTC

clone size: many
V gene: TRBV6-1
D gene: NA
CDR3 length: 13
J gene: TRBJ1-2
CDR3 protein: CASSLQGTYGYTF
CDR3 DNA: TGTGCCAGCAGTCTTCAGGGGACTTATGGCTACACCTTC

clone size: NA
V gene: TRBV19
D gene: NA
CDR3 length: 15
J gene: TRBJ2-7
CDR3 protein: CASSIYGGVSYEQYF
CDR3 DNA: TGTGCCAGTAGTATCTACGGCGGAGTCTCCTACGAGCAGTACTTC

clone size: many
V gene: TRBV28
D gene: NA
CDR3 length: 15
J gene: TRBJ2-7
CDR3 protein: CASSLIEGDSYEQYF
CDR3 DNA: TGTGCCAGCAGTTTAATTGAGGGGGACTCCTACGAGCAGTACTTC

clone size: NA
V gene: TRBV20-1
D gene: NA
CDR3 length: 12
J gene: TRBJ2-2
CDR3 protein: CSASMGVGELFF
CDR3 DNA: TGCAGTGCTAGCATGGGCGTCGGGGAGCTGTTTTTT

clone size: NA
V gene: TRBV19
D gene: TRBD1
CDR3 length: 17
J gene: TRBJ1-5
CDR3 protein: CASSIWPEQGSNQPQHF
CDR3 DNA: TGTGCCAGTAGTATTTGGCCTGAACAGGGGAGCAATCAGCCCCAGCATTTT

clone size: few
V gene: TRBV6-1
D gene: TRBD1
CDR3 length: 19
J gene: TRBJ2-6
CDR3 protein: CASTQTRRQGADGANVLTF
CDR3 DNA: TGTGCCAGCACCCAAACCCGAAGACAGGGGGCGGATGGGGCCAACGTCCTGACTTTC

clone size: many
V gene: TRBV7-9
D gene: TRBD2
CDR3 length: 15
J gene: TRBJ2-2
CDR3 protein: CASSSRTSGTGELFF
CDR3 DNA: TGTGCCAGCAGCTCTCGGACTAGCGGCACCGGGGAGCTGTTTTTT

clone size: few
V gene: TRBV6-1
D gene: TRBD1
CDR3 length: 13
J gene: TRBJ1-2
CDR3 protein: CASSFDRVDGYTF
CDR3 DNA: TGTGCCAGCAGCTTTGACAGGGTGGATGGCTACACCTTC

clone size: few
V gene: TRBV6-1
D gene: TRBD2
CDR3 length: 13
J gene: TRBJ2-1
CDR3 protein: CASSQLARNEQFF
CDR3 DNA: TGTGCCAGCAGTCAACTAGCGCGCAATGAGCAGTTCTTC

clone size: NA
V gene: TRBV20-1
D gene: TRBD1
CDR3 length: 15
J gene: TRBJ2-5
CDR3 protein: CSASGAGGPQKTQYF
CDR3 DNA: TGCAGTGCTAGTGGGGCAGGGGGCCCCCAGAAGACCCAGTACTTC

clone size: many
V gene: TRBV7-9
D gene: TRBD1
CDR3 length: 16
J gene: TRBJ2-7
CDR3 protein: CASSLDLGQRIYEQYF
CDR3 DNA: TGTGCCAGCAGCTTAGACCTGGGACAGAGGATCTACGAGCAGTACTTC

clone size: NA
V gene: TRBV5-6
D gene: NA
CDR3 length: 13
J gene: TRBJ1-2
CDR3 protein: CASSSDGVYGYTF
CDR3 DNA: TGTGCCAGCAGCTCCGACGGAGTCTATGGCTACACCTTC

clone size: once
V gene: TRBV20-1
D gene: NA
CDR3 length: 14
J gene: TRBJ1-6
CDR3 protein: CSARPGLGNSPLHF
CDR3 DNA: TGCAGTGCTAGACCAGGGCTAGGGAATTCACCCCTCCACTTT

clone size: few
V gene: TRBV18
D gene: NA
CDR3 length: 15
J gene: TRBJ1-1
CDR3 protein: CASSHLTESNTEAFF
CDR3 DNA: TGTGCCAGCTCACACCTGACAGAGTCGAACACTGAAGCTTTCTTT

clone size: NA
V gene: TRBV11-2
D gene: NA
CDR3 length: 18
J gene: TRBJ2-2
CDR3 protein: CAGSLARSGTPNTGELFF
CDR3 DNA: TGTGCCGGCAGCTTAGCCCGGTCCGGGACACCGAACACCGGGGAGCTGTTTTTT

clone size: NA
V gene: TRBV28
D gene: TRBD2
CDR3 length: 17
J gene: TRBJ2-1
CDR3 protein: CASSLWVLAGGPGEQFF
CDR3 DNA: TGTGCCAGCAGTTTATGGGTCCTAGCGGGAGGGCCGGGTGAGCAGTTCTTC

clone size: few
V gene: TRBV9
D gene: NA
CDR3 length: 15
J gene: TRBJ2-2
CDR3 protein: CASSVGGKKTGELFF
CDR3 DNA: TGTGCCAGCAGCGTAGGCGGGAAGAAAACCGGGGAGCTGTTTTTT

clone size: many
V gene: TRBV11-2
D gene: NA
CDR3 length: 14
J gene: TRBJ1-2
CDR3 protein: CASSLGGTNYGYTF
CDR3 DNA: TGTGCCAGCAGCTTAGGAGGCACAAACTATGGCTACACCTTC

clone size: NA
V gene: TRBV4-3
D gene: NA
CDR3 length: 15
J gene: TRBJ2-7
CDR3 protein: CASSQERRSSYEQYF
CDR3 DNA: TGCGCCAGCAGCCAAGAGAGGAGGAGCTCCTACGAGCAGTACTTC

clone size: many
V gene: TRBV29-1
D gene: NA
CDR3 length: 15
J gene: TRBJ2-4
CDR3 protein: CSVEGTVEAKNIQYF
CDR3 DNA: TGCAGCGTTGAAGGGACAGTGGAAGCCAAAAACATTCAGTACTTC

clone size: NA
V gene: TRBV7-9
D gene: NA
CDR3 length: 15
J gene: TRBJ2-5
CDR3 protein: CASSLATGLQETQYF
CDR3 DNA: TGTGCCAGCAGCTTAGCAACGGGGCTCCAAGAGACCCAGTACTTC

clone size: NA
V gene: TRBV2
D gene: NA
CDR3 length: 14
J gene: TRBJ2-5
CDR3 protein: CASSASAAQETQYF
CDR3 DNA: TGTGCCAGCAGTGCATCGGCGGCTCAAGAGACCCAGTACTTC

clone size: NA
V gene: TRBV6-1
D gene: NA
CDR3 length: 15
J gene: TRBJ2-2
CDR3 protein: CASRSGLANTGELFF
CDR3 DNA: TGTGCCAGCAGATCAGGGTTGGCGAACACCGGGGAGCTGTTTTTT

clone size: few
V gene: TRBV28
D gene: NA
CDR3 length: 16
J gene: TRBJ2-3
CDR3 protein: CASSSGTGGVTDTQYF
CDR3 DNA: TGTGCCAGCAGTTCCGGCACAGGGGGGGTCACAGATACGCAGTATTTT

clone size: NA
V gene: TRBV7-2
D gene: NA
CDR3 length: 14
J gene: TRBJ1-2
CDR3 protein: CASSLAGGRDGYTF
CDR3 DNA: TGTGCCAGCAGCTTAGCGGGGGGACGCGATGGCTACACCTTC

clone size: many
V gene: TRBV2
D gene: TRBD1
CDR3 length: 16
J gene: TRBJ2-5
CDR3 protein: CARGYRDRADQETQYF
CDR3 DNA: TGTGCCAGGGGTTACCGGGACAGGGCTGATCAAGAGACCCAGTACTTC

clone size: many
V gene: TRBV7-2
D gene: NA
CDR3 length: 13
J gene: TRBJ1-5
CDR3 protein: CASSLGGRQPQHF
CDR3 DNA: TGTGCCAGCAGCTTAGGAGGGCGGCAGCCCCAGCATTTT

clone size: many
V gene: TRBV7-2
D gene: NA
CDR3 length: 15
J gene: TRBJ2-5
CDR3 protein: CASSAGWSWQETQYF
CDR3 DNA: TGTGCCAGCAGCGCCGGATGGAGTTGGCAAGAGACCCAGTACTTC

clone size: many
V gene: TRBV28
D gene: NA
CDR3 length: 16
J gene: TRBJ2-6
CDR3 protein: CASSLLVRAGANVLTF
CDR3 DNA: TGTGCCAGCAGTTTATTAGTAAGGGCTGGGGCCAACGTCCTGACTTTC

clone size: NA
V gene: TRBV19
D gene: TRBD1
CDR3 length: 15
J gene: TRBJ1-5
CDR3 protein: CASSMGGQGGQPQHF
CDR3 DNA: TGTGCCAGTAGTATGGGCGGACAGGGCGGTCAGCCCCAGCATTTT

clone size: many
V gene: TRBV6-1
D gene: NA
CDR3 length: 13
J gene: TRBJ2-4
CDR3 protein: CASSETRFFIQYF
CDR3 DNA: TGTGCCAGCAGTGAAACGCGGTTTTTCATTCAGTACTTC

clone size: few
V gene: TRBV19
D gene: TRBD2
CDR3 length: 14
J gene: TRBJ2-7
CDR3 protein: CASSIGGGAYEQYF
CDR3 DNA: TGTGCCAGTAGTATCGGGGGGGGCGCGTACGAGCAGTACTTC

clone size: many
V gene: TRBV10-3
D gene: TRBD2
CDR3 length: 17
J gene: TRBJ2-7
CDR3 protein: CAISESGISGTSYEQYF
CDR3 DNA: TGTGCCATCAGTGAGTCGGGGATAAGCGGGACCTCCTACGAGCAGTACTTC

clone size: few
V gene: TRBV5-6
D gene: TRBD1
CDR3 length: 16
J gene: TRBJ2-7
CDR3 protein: CASSLPGQGSSYEQYF
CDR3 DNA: TGTGCCAGCAGCTTGCCTGGACAGGGGAGCTCCTACGAGCAGTACTTC

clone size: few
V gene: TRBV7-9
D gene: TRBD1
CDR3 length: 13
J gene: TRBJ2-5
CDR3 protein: CASRTGSQETQYF
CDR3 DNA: TGTGCCAGCAGGACAGGGTCCCAAGAGACCCAGTACTTC